The rows below give T cell receptor beta chains drawn from one sample of a study of shared clonotypes between healthy human individuals. This table comes from immunoSEQ multiplex PCR, and its TCRdb copy is limited to in-frame clones, with some not included. The sample lists about 2.1 million clones, over 85% occurring once. Material for sequencing was naive CD8+ T cells from PBMCs. These receptors came from a man aged 18 to 35 in good health. Some clones in this sample may be carry-over from other donors' samples. The CDR3 runs from the conserved cysteine through the conserved F or W. The order of the fields is clone size, J gene, D gene, V gene, CDR3 DNA, CDR3 protein. D genes are given only for firm matches. For some rows the clone size is stated as once, few or many, or as a class when expanded; others skip it.

>NA|TRBJ2-4|NA|TRBV10-1
TGCGCCTCTGGAGACCGCGTGGGCATTCAGTACTTC
CASGDRVGIQYF
>few|TRBJ2-5|NA|TRBV9
TGTGCCAGCAGCGTAAGGGGAGCAGAGACCCAGTACTTC
CASSVRGAETQYF
>NA|TRBJ2-7|TRBD1|TRBV19
TGTGCCAGTAGTACCGGGACAGGGCCTACCTACGAGCAGTACTTC
CASSTGTGPTYEQYF
>NA|TRBJ1-3|NA|TRBV7-9
TGTGCCAGCAGCTTAGGGCAGGGACCTGGAAACACCATATATTTT
CASSLGQGPGNTIYF
>NA|TRBJ2-1|TRBD2|TRBV11-2
TGTGCCAGCAGCTTGGGCCCTAGCGGGAGATCTATGAATGAGCAGTTCTTC
CASSLGPSGRSMNEQFF
>NA|TRBJ2-7|TRBD1|TRBV7-2
TGTGCCAGCAGGTACCGGGACAGGTCCTCCTACGAGCAGTACTTC
CASRYRDRSSYEQYF
>NA|TRBJ2-7|NA|TRBV2
TGTGCCAGCAGTGTTGGTGACGAGCAGTACTTC
CASSVGDEQYF
>NA|TRBJ2-5|NA|TRBV4-1
TGCGCCAGCAGCCCACTTTCTGGCCAAGAGACCCAGTACTTC
CASSPLSGQETQYF
>NA|TRBJ1-5|NA|TRBV2
TGTGCCAGCAGTGGGACAGAGAATCAGCCCCAGCATTTT
CASSGTENQPQHF
>NA|TRBJ2-1|TRBD2|TRBV7-8
TGTGCCAGCAAAGACCCGGGACTAGCGACCTACAATGAGCAGTTCTTC
CASKDPGLATYNEQFF
>NA|TRBJ2-3|TRBD2|TRBV6-4
TGTGCCAGCAGTGACCCGGGACTATCAGATACGCAGTATTTT
CASSDPGLSDTQYF
>NA|TRBJ2-2|NA|TRBV25-1
TGTGCCAGCAGTGACTGGAAGGTTGACACCGGGGAGCTGTTTTTT
CASSDWKVDTGELFF
>NA|TRBJ2-5|NA|TRBV13
TGTGCCAGCAGGAGCAATCCGTACCTGGAGACCCAGTACTTC
CASRSNPYLETQYF
>NA|TRBJ1-1|TRBD1|TRBV5-4
TGTGCCAGCAGCATAGGACAGGGGAGGTACTGGAACACTGAAGCTTTCTTT
CASSIGQGRYWNTEAFF
>NA|TRBJ2-2|TRBD2|TRBV9
TGTGCCAGCAGCCCAATTAGCGGGAGAAAGATCGGGGAGCTGTTTTTT
CASSPISGRKIGELFF
>NA|TRBJ1-1|NA|TRBV28
TGTGCCAGCCAAGAACAATCAGGGTGGAGCACTGAAGCTTTCTTT
CASQEQSGWSTEAFF
>NA|TRBJ2-7|NA|TRBV7-9
TGTGCCAGCAGCCCCTGGGACCCCCTGGACGAGCAGTACTTC
CASSPWDPLDEQYF
>NA|TRBJ1-5|TRBD1|TRBV7-8
TGTGCCAGCAGCTTAGGGCGGCCTGACAGGGGCAATCAGCCCCAGCATTTT
CASSLGRPDRGNQPQHF
>NA|TRBJ2-7|NA|TRBV27
TGTGCCAGCAGTCACCGGGACGGATCCTACGAGCAGTACTTC
CASSHRDGSYEQYF
>NA|TRBJ1-2|NA|TRBV29-1
TGCAGCGGTTGGTCTAACTATGGCTACACCTTC
CSGWSNYGYTF
>NA|TRBJ2-1|NA|TRBV28
TGTGCCAGCAGGTCGCGCCGGGTTTCCTACAATGAGCAGTTCTTC
CASRSRRVSYNEQFF
>few|TRBJ1-2|TRBD1|TRBV7-9
TGTGCCAGCAGCTTCGGACAGGGCCCGCCTAACTATGGCTACACCTTC
CASSFGQGPPNYGYTF
>NA|TRBJ2-1|TRBD1|TRBV9
TGTGCCAGCACCCTGACAGGGGGCCCCAATGAGCAGTTCTTC
CASTLTGGPNEQFF
>NA|TRBJ1-1|NA|TRBV5-1
TGCGCCAGCAGCTTGCGAGTGAACACTGAAGCTTTCTTT
CASSLRVNTEAFF
>NA|TRBJ2-7|TRBD2|TRBV13
TGTGCCAGCAGCTCCGGACTAGCGGGAGTCTATGAGCAGTACTTC
CASSSGLAGVYEQYF
>NA|TRBJ1-2|NA|TRBV27
TGTGCCAGCAGGGACGGGAGAGCCTATGGCTACACCTTC
CASRDGRAYGYTF
>NA|TRBJ1-1|TRBD1|TRBV10-1
TGCGCCAGCAGTGACCGGGACAGGGAGGGTTTCACTGAAGCTTTCTTT
CASSDRDREGFTEAFF
>NA|TRBJ1-1|NA|TRBV12-5
TGTGCTAGTGGTTTGGCAATGACGACTGAAGCTTTCTTT
CASGLAMTTEAFF
>NA|TRBJ2-3|NA|TRBV5-1
TGCGCCAGCAGCACCGGACGTCCTAGCACAGATACGCAGTATTTT
CASSTGRPSTDTQYF
>NA|TRBJ2-1|TRBD1|TRBV5-1
TGCGCCAGCAGCTTGGGTGGACAGGGCTCCTACAATGAGCAGTTCTTC
CASSLGGQGSYNEQFF
>NA|TRBJ1-5|NA|TRBV7-8
TGTGCCAGCAGCTTAGAGGCGGGACATGACAATCAGCCCCAGCATTTT
CASSLEAGHDNQPQHF
>NA|TRBJ2-7|TRBD1|TRBV27
TGTGCCAGCAGTTTGGCTTACAACAGGGGAGTCTTGAACTTC
CASSLAYNRGVLNF
>NA|TRBJ2-2|TRBD2|TRBV11-2
TGTGCCAGCCCTAACGGGGGGTCGAACACCGGGGAGCTGTTTTTT
CASPNGGSNTGELFF
>NA|TRBJ1-3|NA|TRBV5-1
TGCGCCAGCAGCGCTAGTCCCAGTGGAAACACCATATATTTT
CASSASPSGNTIYF
>NA|TRBJ2-5|TRBD1|TRBV19
TGTGCCAGTAGGGGGACAGGGCAAGAGACCCAGTACTTC
CASRGTGQETQYF
>few|TRBJ1-1|NA|TRBV7-6
TGTGCCAGCAGCCCCGCGTCGGGCACTGAAGCTTTCTTT
CASSPASGTEAFF
>NA|TRBJ2-3|TRBD2|TRBV4-1
TGCGCCAGCAGCCCCGGGGACTACACAGATACGCAGTATTTT
CASSPGDYTDTQYF
>once|TRBJ2-7|NA|TRBV11-2
TGTGCCAGCAGCTTAGGGGGGGTACGGATCGTCTACGAGCAGTACTTC
CASSLGGVRIVYEQYF
>NA|TRBJ2-7|NA|TRBV27
TGTGCCAGCACCCCCATGGGGACGCTAGCCTACGAGCAGTACTTC
CASTPMGTLAYEQYF
>NA|TRBJ1-3|TRBD1|TRBV9
TGTGCCAGCAGCGTAGCTGAGGAGCAGGGGGCTTCTGGAAACACCATATATTTT
CASSVAEEQGASGNTIYF
>NA|TRBJ2-7|TRBD1|TRBV7-9
TGTGCCAGCAGCTTGACAGGGACCTACGAGCAGTACTTC
CASSLTGTYEQYF
>NA|TRBJ2-1|NA|TRBV7-2
TGTGCCAGCAGCGGTAGCCGCTACAATGAGCAGTTCTTC
CASSGSRYNEQFF
>NA|TRBJ1-1|NA|TRBV27
TGTGCCAGCAGTTTATCCGCCCGGCGGGTGAACACTGAAGCTTTCTTT
CASSLSARRVNTEAFF
>NA|TRBJ1-1|NA|TRBV19
TGTGCCAGTAGTCCCGGGAAAACTGAAGCTTTCTTT
CASSPGKTEAFF
>NA|TRBJ2-7|TRBD2|TRBV11-2
TGTGCCAGCAGCTTAGCCGCAGCTAGCGGCTACGAGCAGTACTTC
CASSLAAASGYEQYF
>once|TRBJ2-1|NA|TRBV7-7
TGTGCCAGCAGCTTTCGGCTAGCGAGATACAATGAGCAGTTCTTC
CASSFRLARYNEQFF
>NA|TRBJ2-7|TRBD1|TRBV28
TGTGCCAGTGGAGGGACAGGACCCTACGAGCAGTACTTC
CASGGTGPYEQYF
>NA|TRBJ2-7|TRBD1|TRBV25-1
TGTGCCAGCAGTGATCGGTACAGGGGAACCTACGAGCAGTACTTC
CASSDRYRGTYEQYF
>NA|TRBJ1-3|TRBD1|TRBV7-9
TGTGCCAGCAGCTTGGGGACAGGTGGAAACACCATATATTTT
CASSLGTGGNTIYF
>NA|TRBJ2-1|TRBD2|TRBV5-4
TGTGCCATCGCGGGGAGGGCCATAGATGAGCAGTTCTTC
CAIAGRAIDEQFF
>NA|TRBJ2-7|TRBD2|TRBV7-7
TGTGCCAGCAGCCCGCCTGGACTAGCGCAGGAGCAGTACTTC
CASSPPGLAQEQYF
>NA|TRBJ2-7|NA|TRBV9
TGTGCCAGCAGCGTATCAGGGGGAGGCGAGCAGTACTTC
CASSVSGGGEQYF
>NA|TRBJ1-2|NA|TRBV2
TGTGCCAGCAGTGATCGGGGGCTCTTTCTCTATGGCTACACCTTC
CASSDRGLFLYGYTF
>NA|TRBJ2-7|TRBD2|TRBV7-9
TGTGCCAGCAGCTTAGATAAGACTAGCGGGACCACGCCCCTCTACGAGCAGTACTTC
CASSLDKTSGTTPLYEQYF
>NA|TRBJ2-5|NA|TRBV7-9
TGTGCCAGCAGCTTAGGACCAACGGGTGGCCAAGAGACCCAGTACTTC
CASSLGPTGGQETQYF